The 21 T cell receptor beta chains below were found in one sample sequenced in a study of molecular identifiers for immune sequencing clone quantification. MiXCR, run by TCRdb on the PCR reads, gives a single entry per CDR3 protein. The data contain 60,000 to 70,000 distinct CDR3 sequences, around 18% of them singletons. The material sequenced was naive CD8+ T cells from blood, with Jurkat cell RNA spiked in. Sample subset: FACS-sorted CD8+CD4-CCR7+CD45RA+ naive T cells. The receptors originated from a human donor in good health. Some libraries in this study had Jurkat cell RNA spiked in.

This clonotype was seen many times. This chain connects TRBV18 to TRBJ2-7; unclear D gene. The V gene lost 6 bases and the J gene lost 3 bases, with 12 bases spanning the gap. The CDR3 runs 13 residues. The germline V gene has CDR1 KGHSH and CDR2 LQKENI. CDR3 sequence (DNA): TGTGCCAGCTCCGTGCCCCCCGGCTACGAGCAGTACTTC. Its protein is CASSVPPGYEQYF.

This clonotype appeared once. At one end the junction does not follow the germline gene, possibly because of a read error. V and J are TRBV13 and TRBJ2-5; D may be TRBD2 (6 bases). This CDR3 comprises 14 residues. CDR1 and CDR2 from the germline V gene are PRHDT and FYEKMQ (reference sequence). The CDR3 region has the DNA TGTGTCAGCAGCTTAGGAGGGGTACAAGAGACCCAGTACTTC. Translation gives CVSSLGGVQETQYF. Supplemented by reference TRBV13 and TRBJ2-5, the full variable domain reads AAGVIQSPRHLIKEKRETATLKCYPIPRHDTVYWYQQGPGQDPQFLISFYEKMQSDKGSIPDRFSAQQFSDYHSELNMSSLELGDSALYFCVSSLGGVQETQYFGPGTRLLVL.

This clonotype was detected only a few times. A clone one base away is much larger, so this may be a read error. This rearrangement joins TRBV19 to TRBJ2-7; 7 bases match TRBD2. The length of the CDR3 is 11 residues. Germline V lookup: CDR1 LNHDA, CDR2 SQIVND (reference sequence). CDR3 nucleotides: TGTGCCAGTAGTATGGGGGGGGAGCAGTGCTTC. This codes for CASSMGGEQCF. Full variable domain (remainder filled in from reference TRBV19 and TRBJ2-7): DGGITQSPKYLFRKEGQNVTLSCEQNLNHDAMYWYRQDPGQGLRLIYYSQIVNDFQKGDIAEGYSVSREKKESFPLTVTSAQKNPTAFYLCASSMGGEQCFGPGTRLTVT.

This clonotype was detected ten times or more. The chain joins TRBV27 to TRBJ1-5, with D perhaps matching TRBD1 (5 bases). CDR1 and CDR2 from the germline V gene are MNHEY and SMNVEV (reference sequence). The CDR3 sequence is 14 residues long. With 2 bases removed from V and 7 bases from J, the gap between germline ends came to 12 bases. In DNA, the CDR3 is TGTGCCAGCAGTTTAGGGGCCGGCGGGCAGCCCCAGCATTTT. Its protein product is CASSLGAGGQPQHF.

There are many counts of this clonotype. The chain has TRBV5-4 and TRBJ2-7, with 9 nucleotides matching TRBD2. Germline loops: CDR1 SGHNT, CDR2 YYREEE (reference sequence). Trimming took 4 bases from V and 3 from J; bases not matched to a gene: 8. This CDR3 contains 15 residues. The CDR3 reads CASSPEGLADYEQYF. The CDR3 DNA reads as TGTGCCAGCAGCCCGGAGGGACTAGCAGACTACGAGCAGTACTTC.

Many counts were recorded for this clonotype. This chain links TRBV30 with TRBJ1-3; D is ambiguous. V was trimmed by 3 bases and J by 2 bases, leaving 14 bases between them. The CDR3 totals 15 residues. Germline V gives CDR1 GTSNPN, CDR2 SVGIG (reference sequence). CDR3 sequence (DNA): TGTGCCTGGAGGGAGCGGGGATCTCCTGGAAACACCATATATTTT. Its protein is CAWRERGSPGNTIYF. The variable domain in full, with the rest retrieved from reference TRBV30 and TRBJ1-3, is SQTIHQWPATLVQPVGSPLSLECTVEGTSNPNLYWYRQAAGRGLQLLFYSVGIGQISSEVPQNLSASRPQDRQFILSSKKLLLSDSGFYLCAWRERGSPGNTIYFGEGSWLTVV.

This clonotype was detected many times. CDR3 bases: TGTGCCAGCAGTTTAACGACCCCCCCTTCCCCGGATACGCAGTATTTT. It specifies CASSLTTPPSPDTQYF. The J gene is TRBJ2-3, the V gene TRBV28; D remains unclear. V lost 2 bases, J lost 6 bases, and 18 bases lay in between. In germline, CDR1 is MDHEN, CDR2 SYDVKM. This CDR3 contains 16 residues.

This clonotype was detected many times. The CDR3 reads CASSLPNEQFF. Written as DNA, the CDR3 is TGTGCCAGCAGCTTACCCAATGAGCAGTTCTTC. The chain employs TRBV5-5 and TRBJ2-1; D not certain. This CDR3 spans 11 amino acids. V lost 2 bases and J lost 6, with 3 bases in between. The V gene's germline CDR1 is SGHKS and CDR2 YYEKEE (reference sequence).

This clonotype was counted many times. This chain connects TRBV12-3 or TRBV12-4 to TRBJ2-3; the D gene is possibly TRBD2 (5 bases). The germline V and J ends were trimmed by 5 bases and 3 bases, with 15 bases remaining between them. The length of the CDR3 is 15 residues. The CDR3 protein is CASSPSRGVTDTQYF. Here the CDR3 DNA reads TGTGCCAGCAGTCCCTCTCGGGGAGTAACAGATACGCAGTATTTT.

This clonotype has at least ten counts. The V and J genes are TRBV28 and TRBJ2-7, with D uncertain. Germline loops: CDR1 MDHEN, CDR2 SYDVKM. The CDR3 covers 12 residues. The V end was cut by 3 bases, the J end by 6 bases, with 9 bases between. This CDR3 is CASSLRLSEQYF. CDR3 in DNA: TGTGCCAGCAGTTTGAGACTCTCCGAGCAGTACTTC. Looking up the rest from reference TRBV28 and TRBJ2-7 gives the full variable domain: DVKVTQSSRYLVKRTGEKVFLECVQDMDHENMFWYRQDPGLGLRLIYFSYDVKMKEKGDIPEGYSVSREKKERFSLILESASTNQTSMYLCASSLRLSEQYFGPGTRLTVT.

This clonotype was detected only a few times. V and J are TRBV27 and TRBJ2-7, with unresolved D. V dropped 2 bases and J dropped 2 bases, with 13 bases sitting between them. CDR3 length: 15 residues. Germline V CDR1 and CDR2: MNHEY, SMNVEV (reference sequence). CDR3 bases: TGTGCCAGCAGTTTAGCTGGCAGTGTCCCCTACGAGCAGTACTTC. Translation gives CASSLAGSVPYEQYF.

A word on this clonotype: A junction boundary mismatches the germline segment, possibly from a read error. The rearrangement joins TRBV12-3 or TRBV12-4 to TRBJ2-7; possible D gene TRBD2, 6 bases. This CDR3 comprises 11 residues. The CDR3 sequence is CATMEGYEQYF. CDR3 DNA: TGCGCTACCATGGAGGGTTACGAGCAGTACTTC.

This clonotype was detected only once. V is TRBV5-4 and J is TRBJ2-7; 7 bases map to TRBD2. J was trimmed by 6 bases and V by 9 bases; bases with no gene match: 9. Germline values: CDR1 SGHNT, CDR2 YYREEE (reference sequence). This CDR3 spans 12 amino acids. DNA for the CDR3: TGTGCCACGGGGGAGGGCCTTAGCGAGCAGTACTTC. This sequence encodes CATGEGLSEQYF.

This clonotype turned up a few times. With a much larger clone just one base away, this may be a read error. The chain has TRBV6-2 or TRBV6-3 and TRBJ1-1; D is possibly TRBD1 (6 bases). This CDR3 comprises 14 residues. CDR1 is MNHEY and CDR2 is SVGEGT in the germline V gene. This CDR3 is CASSYWTANTGAFF. CDR3 coding DNA: TGTGCCAGCAGTTACTGGACAGCGAACACTGGAGCTTTCTTT.

V is TRBV6-2 or TRBV6-3 and J is TRBJ2-1; 11 bases fit TRBD2. Germline V gene lookup returns CDR1 MNHEY and CDR2 SVGEGT. The CDR3 consists of 19 residues. V dropped 4 bases and J dropped 4; count of bases not matched to a gene: 15. The CDR3 here is CASSFGTSGPEAIYNEQFF. CDR3 nucleotides: TGTGCCAGCAGTTTCGGGACTAGCGGTCCTGAGGCCATATACAATGAGCAGTTCTTC.

This clonotype appeared many times. This sequence joins TRBV11-2 and TRBJ1-2; the match to TRBD1 covers 9 bases. The CDR3 runs 15 residues. Germline V gene lookup returns CDR1 SGHAT and CDR2 FQNNGV. Trimming removed 6 bases from V and 4 bases from J; junction bases left unmatched: 9. The CDR3 sequence is CASSPGTGFGYGYTF. The CDR3 region has the DNA TGTGCCAGCAGTCCCGGGACAGGGTTCGGCTATGGCTACACCTTC.

This clonotype was counted at least ten times. The chain links TRBV5-1 to TRBJ2-1; perhaps TRBD2 as D (6 bases). Trimming shortened V by 3 bases and J by 2 bases, and 15 bases separated the two germline ends. CDR1 SGHRS and CDR2 YFSETQ come from the germline V gene. This CDR3 has 16 residues. CDR3 sequence: CASSSEPGDAYNEQFF. In DNA, the CDR3 is TGCGCCAGCAGCTCCGAGCCGGGGGACGCCTACAATGAGCAGTTCTTC.

The table lists this clonotype with a few counts. The chain uses TRBV2 and TRBJ1-1, with D possibly being TRBD1 (5 bases). Germline V lookup: CDR1 SNHLY, CDR2 FYNNEI. The CDR3 is 16 amino acids. With 5 bases removed from V and 0 bases from J, the gap between germline ends came to 16 bases. The CDR3 is CASSLDRVGMNTEAFF. In DNA, the CDR3 is TGTGCCAGCAGTCTCGACAGAGTGGGGATGAACACTGAAGCTTTCTTT.

This clonotype was observed at least ten times. This chain links TRBV28 with TRBJ1-5, with D possibly TRBD1 on 5 matching bases. Germline V gives CDR1 MDHEN, CDR2 SYDVKM. The CDR3 spans 14 residues. Between the trimmed V and J ends, which lost 6 bases and 0 bases, there was a span of 9 bases. The CDR3 DNA follows: TGTGCCAGCAGATTAGGGGTTAGCAATCAGCCCCAGCATTTT. This encodes CASRLGVSNQPQHF.

As regards this clonotype: A read error may explain this, as a much larger clone is one base away. V gene TRBV20-1 combines with J gene TRBJ2-4; D is undetermined. Germline assignment: CDR1 DFQATT and CDR2 SNEGSKA (reference sequence). The CDR3 covers 11 residues. In nucleotides, the CDR3 is TGCAGTGCAGACGGCGAAAACGTTCAGTACTTC. As protein: CSADGENVQYF.

For this clonotype: Given a much more abundant clone one base away, this may be a read error. The V and J genes are TRBV30 and TRBJ2-2; a possible D gene is TRBD2 (7 bases). Germline CDR1 and CDR2: GTSNPN and SVGIG (reference sequence). The CDR3 spans 14 residues. The CDR3 region has the DNA TGTGCCTGGAAGGCGGGGGACAATTTCGGGGAGCTGGTTTTT. This sequence encodes CAWKAGDNFGELVF.